The entry below gives a single TCR beta chain sequence along with its context. CDR1 MDHEN and CDR2 SYDVKM come from the germline V gene. V was shortened by 6 bases and J by 6 bases, with 16 bases between the two germline ends. This CDR3 is 14 amino acids long. This sample stems from a study of cytomegalovirus exposure and HLA in healthy donors. Primers for the PCR totalled 60 Vbeta and 13 Jbeta. Method: immunoSEQ multiplex PCR; TCRdb's copy keeps in-frame clones and lacks some. The sample includes nearly 200,000 clones, approximately 87% seen only once; the top ten take 1% to 1.5%. This rearrangement joins TRBV28 to TRBJ2-3, with D tentatively TRBD1 (6 bases). The source is a man aged 30-40 years in good health and CMV-seronegative. The specimen sequenced was PBMCs. The CDR3 sequence: CASRPTGSGDTQYF. Written as DNA, the CDR3 is TGTGCCAGCAGGCCAACAGGGTCTGGGGATACGCAGTATTTT. The full variable domain, in which reference TRBV28 and TRBJ2-3 provide the parts outside the CDR3, is DVKVTQSSRYLVKRTGEKVFLECVQDMDHENMFWYRQDPGLGLRLIYFSYDVKMKEKGDIPEGYSVSREKKERFSLILESASTNQTSMYLCASRPTGSGDTQYFGPGTRLTVL.